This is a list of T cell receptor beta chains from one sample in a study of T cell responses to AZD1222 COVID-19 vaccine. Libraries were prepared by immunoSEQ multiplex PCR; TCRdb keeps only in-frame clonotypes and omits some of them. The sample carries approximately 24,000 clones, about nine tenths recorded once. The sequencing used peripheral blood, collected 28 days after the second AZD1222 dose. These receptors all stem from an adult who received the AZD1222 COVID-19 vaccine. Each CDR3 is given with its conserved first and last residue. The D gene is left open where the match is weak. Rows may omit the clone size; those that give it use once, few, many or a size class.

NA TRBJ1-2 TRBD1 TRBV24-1 TGTGCCACCAGTGCGGGACAGGGTGGCTATGGCTACACCTTC CATSAGQGGYGYTF
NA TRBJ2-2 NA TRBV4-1 TGCGCCAGCAGCCGCGACACCGGGGAGCTGTTTTTT CASSRDTGELFF
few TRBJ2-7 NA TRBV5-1 TGCGCCAGCAGCTTGGGACTCGGGGGTTCCCCCTACGAGCAGTACTTC CASSLGLGGSPYEQYF
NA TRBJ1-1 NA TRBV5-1 TGCGCCAGCAGCCCGCTGGATCAGAGGGTCACTGAAGCTTTCTTT CASSPLDQRVTEAFF
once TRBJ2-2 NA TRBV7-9 TGTGCCTCGGGAAGGGGGGAGAACACCGGGGAGCTGTTTTTT CASGRGENTGELFF
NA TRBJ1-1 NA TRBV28 TGTGCCAGCAGTTCAGGGACACAGAACACTGAAGCTTTCTTT CASSSGTQNTEAFF
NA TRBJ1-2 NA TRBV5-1 TGCGCCAGCAGCTTATCAGGGATTCTAGACTATGGCTACACCTTC CASSLSGILDYGYTF
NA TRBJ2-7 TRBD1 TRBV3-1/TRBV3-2 TGTGCCAGCAGCCAAGGCGAGGGGGCCCACGAGCAGTACTTC CASSQGEGAHEQYF
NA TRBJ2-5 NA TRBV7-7 TGTGCTAGCAGCTTAGGAGCCGGGACCACTAGGGAGACCCAGTACTTC CASSLGAGTTRETQYF
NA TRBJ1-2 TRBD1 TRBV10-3 TGTGCCATCAGTGGGGCGGTCGGGACAGCCCTTGATTTCTATGGCTACACCTTC CAISGAVGTALDFYGYTF
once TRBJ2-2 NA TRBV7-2 TGTGCCAGCAGCCCCTTAGCCGGGGAGCTGTTTTTT CASSPLAGELFF
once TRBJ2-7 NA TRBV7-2 TGTGCCAGCAGCGGGGGGACCGAAGCCTCCCCCTACGAGCAGTACTTC CASSGGTEASPYEQYF